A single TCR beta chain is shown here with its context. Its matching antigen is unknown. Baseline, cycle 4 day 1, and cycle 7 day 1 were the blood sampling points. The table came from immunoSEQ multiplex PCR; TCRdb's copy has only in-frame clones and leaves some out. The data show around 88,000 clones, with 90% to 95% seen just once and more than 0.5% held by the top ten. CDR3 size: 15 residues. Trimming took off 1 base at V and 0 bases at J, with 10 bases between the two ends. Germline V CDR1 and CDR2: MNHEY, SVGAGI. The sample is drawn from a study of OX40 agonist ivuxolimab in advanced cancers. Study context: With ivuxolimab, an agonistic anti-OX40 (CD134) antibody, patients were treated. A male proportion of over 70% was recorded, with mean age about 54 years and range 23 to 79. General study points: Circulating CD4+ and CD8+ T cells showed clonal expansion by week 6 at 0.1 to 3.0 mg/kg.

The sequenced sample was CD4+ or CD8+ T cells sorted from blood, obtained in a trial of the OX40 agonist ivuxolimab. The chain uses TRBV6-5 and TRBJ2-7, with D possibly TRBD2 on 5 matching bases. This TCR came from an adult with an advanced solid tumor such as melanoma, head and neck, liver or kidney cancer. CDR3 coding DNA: TGTGCCAGCAGTTACTGGCTAGCTGACTCCTACGAGCAGTACTTC. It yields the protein CASSYWLADSYEQYF.